These 15 T cell receptor beta chains came from one sample sequenced in a study of regulatory T cells in long-lasting Graves disease. Indicated time point: persistent/refractory GD, antithyroid drugs over 5 years with positive TRAb. RNA isolated from PBMCs was used to make the TCR library. With iRepertoire HTBI primers and Arm-PCR of CDR3 regions, TCR beta libraries were built. TCRdb re-called the multiplex PCR reads through MiXCR, storing one row per CDR3 protein. The table shows about 660,000 distinct CDR3 sequences, with around 30% occurring only once. Sequences were derived from peripheral blood mononuclear cells (PBMCs), sampled when the disease was refractory, from a patient treated with antithyroid drugs. The receptors stem from a female donor with Graves disease.

The J gene is TRBJ2-7, the V gene TRBV13; 8 bases map to TRBD2. Unmatched junction bases numbered 8, after V lost 3 bases and J lost 4 bases. The CDR3 runs 15 residues. Germline CDR1 and CDR2: PRHDT and FYEKMQ (reference sequence). DNA for the CDR3: TGTGCCAGCAGCTTCGGAGCGGGAGTCTCGTACGAGCAGTACTTC. Translation: CASSFGAGVSYEQYF. The full variable domain, in which reference TRBV13 and TRBJ2-7 provide the parts outside the CDR3, is AAGVIQSPRHLIKEKRETATLKCYPIPRHDTVYWYQQGPGQDPQFLISFYEKMQSDKGSIPDRFSAQQFSDYHSELNMSSLELGDSALYFCASSFGAGVSYEQYFGPGTRLTVT.

This clonotype occurred a few times. This rearrangement joins TRBV3-1 to TRBJ2-2; no firm D call. CDR1 is LGHDT, CDR2 YNNKEL, per germline (reference sequence). The CDR3 contains 16 residues. Trimming took 1 base from V and 0 from J, leaving 9 bases between them. CDR3 protein: CASSQGLDTNTGELFF. CDR3 in DNA: TGTGCCAGCAGCCAAGGATTAGATACGAACACCGGGGAGCTGTTTTTT.

V gene TRBV6-4 combines with J gene TRBJ2-5; D remains unclear. From germline, CDR1 is MRHNA and CDR2 SNTAGT. The V and J ends lost 7 bases and 5 bases respectively, with 17 bases between them. This CDR3 has 14 amino acids. The CDR3 bases are TGTGCCAGCAAAGCTCGAGGAGCGTCGGAGACCCAGTACTTC. Protein: CASKARGASETQYF.

This clonotype showed up just a few times. The rearrangement uses TRBV6-1 and TRBJ2-7, with TRBD2 identical over 7 bases. The germline V gene encodes CDR1 MNHNS and CDR2 SASEGT. The CDR3 length is 15 residues. Trimming at V came to 5 bases and at J to 7 bases, leaving 14 bases not matched to a gene. The CDR3 loop reads CASSPPPRRGGEQYF. CDR3 bases: TGTGCCAGCAGTCCTCCTCCCCGGAGGGGAGGGGAGCAGTACTTC.

The rearrangement joins TRBV27 to TRBJ2-2, with no clear D. This CDR3 region has 12 residues. The germline gives CDR1 MNHEY, CDR2 SMNVEV (reference sequence). The CDR3 here is CASQKNTGELFF. The CDR3 coding sequence is TGTGCGTCACAGAAGAACACCGGGGAGCTGTTTTTT.

At least ten counts were recorded for this clonotype. This chain's CDR3 is CASSVPPVYEQYF. The CDR3 DNA is TGTGCCAGCAGTGTTCCCCCGGTCTACGAGCAGTACTTC. J is TRBJ2-7 and V is TRBV6-1; D remains unclear. V shed 4 bases and J shed 3 bases, with 10 bases lying between them. Germline lookup yields CDR1 MNHNS and CDR2 SASEGT. The CDR3 consists of 13 residues.

V usage is TRBV3-1 and J usage is TRBJ2-7, with 9 positions matching TRBD2. This CDR3 region has 16 residues. Germline CDR1 reads LGHDT; CDR2 reads YNNKEL (reference sequence). The junction had 16 bases not matched to a gene; V was cut back by 6 bases and J by 7 bases. The CDR3 spells CASSDGGLAGVGEQYF. CDR3 DNA sequence: TGTGCCAGCAGTGACGGAGGTTTAGCGGGAGTGGGTGAGCAGTACTTC.

This clonotype was seen at least ten times. The chain employs TRBV5-1 and TRBJ1-4; TRBD1 agrees at 8 bases. CDR3 length: 15 amino acids. V gave up 4 bases and J gave up 5 bases; unmatched junction bases: 7. CDR1 and CDR2 (germline): SGHRS, YFSETQ. The chain's CDR3 is CASSADRARNEKLFF. The CDR3 DNA is TGCGCCAGCAGCGCGGACAGGGCTCGGAATGAAAAACTGTTTTTT. Variable domain in full (rest from reference TRBV5-1 and TRBJ1-4): KAGVTQTPRYLIKTRGQQVTLSCSPISGHRSVSWYQQTPGQGLQFLFEYFSETQRNKGNFPGRFSGRQFSNSRSEMNVSTLELGDSALYLCASSADRARNEKLFFGSGTQLSVL.

The V call is TRBV6-1, the J call TRBJ1-5; TRBD1 is a possible D gene (6 bases). The V end lost 6 bases, the J end lost 0 bases, and 15 bases lay between the germline ends. The germline gives CDR1 MNHNS, CDR2 SASEGT. The CDR3 is 16 residues long. The CDR3 DNA follows: TGTGCCAGCAGCCCAAATCAGGGGTTTAGCAATCAGCCCCAGCATTTT. It encodes CASSPNQGFSNQPQHF.

This rearrangement joins TRBV5-1 to TRBJ1-1, with D tentatively TRBD1 (6 bases). Between the trimmed V and J ends, which lost 2 bases and 5 bases, there was a span of 16 bases. Germline loops: CDR1 SGHRS, CDR2 YFSETQ. The CDR3 has 15 residues. CDR3 amino acids: CASSFGGAPRTEAFF. The DNA for the CDR3 is TGCGCCAGCAGCTTTGGGGGGGCGCCGCGGACTGAAGCTTTCTTT.

J is TRBJ1-2 and V is TRBV20-1; 9 bases align to TRBD1. Germline CDR1 DFQATT, CDR2 SNEGSKA (reference sequence). This CDR3 spans 12 amino acids. The junction had 5 bases not matched to a gene; V was cut back by 6 bases and J by 6 bases. CDR3 sequence (DNA): TGCAGTGCGGGGGACAGGGCGCATGGCTACACCTTC. Protein product: CSAGDRAHGYTF.

The chain combines TRBV29-1 with TRBJ2-7; no clear D gene. CDR1 and CDR2 (germline): SQVTM, ANQGSEA. The ends were cut back, 2 bases at V and 5 bases at J, with 13 bases in the middle. The CDR3 length is 13 residues. CDR3 coding DNA: TGCAGCGTTGAAATTTTGCCGGGCGACGAGCAGTACTTC. Its protein product is CSVEILPGDEQYF.

The genes are TRBV20-1 and TRBJ1-2, with 7 positions matching TRBD1. The CDR3 sequence is 15 residues long. V was clipped by 3 bases and J by 8 bases; unmatched bases: 15. CDR1 and CDR2 (germline): DFQATT, SNEGSKA (reference sequence). For the CDR3, the DNA is TGCAGTGCTAGTTCGAGGGGGCGGATAGCGGGAGGCTACACCTTC. This encodes CSASSRGRIAGGYTF.

J is TRBJ1-1 and V is TRBV6-2 or TRBV6-3, with D uncertain. V dropped 0 bases and J dropped 0 bases, with 11 bases sitting between them. CDR3 length: 16 amino acids. Germline-derived CDR1 and CDR2 are MNHEY and SVGEGT. The DNA of the CDR3 is TGTGCCAGCAGTTACTCTCGGGGTCGATTGAACACTGAAGCTTTCTTT. Translated: CASSYSRGRLNTEAFF.

This clonotype came up a few times. The J gene is TRBJ1-2, the V gene TRBV12-3 or TRBV12-4; no clear D. CDR3 length: 13 residues. The V end lost 6 bases, the J end lost 5 bases, and 13 bases lay between the germline ends. The CDR3 DNA is TGTGCCAGCAGCAAGGTGGTATTTTATGGCTACACCTTC. This codes for CASSKVVFYGYTF.